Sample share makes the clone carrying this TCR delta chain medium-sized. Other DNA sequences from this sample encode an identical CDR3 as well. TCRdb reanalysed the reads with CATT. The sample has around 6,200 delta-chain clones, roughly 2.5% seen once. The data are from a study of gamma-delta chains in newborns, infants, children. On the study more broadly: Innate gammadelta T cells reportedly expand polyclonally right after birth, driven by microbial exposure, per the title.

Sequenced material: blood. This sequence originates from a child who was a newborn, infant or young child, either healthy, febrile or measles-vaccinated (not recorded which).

The CDR3 sequence: CACDPITGPERAQLFF. The DNA of the CDR3 is TGTGCCTGTGACCCAATTACTGGGCCTGAAAGAGCACAACTCTTCTTT. V and J are TRDV2 and TRDJ2; D possibly corresponds to TRDD3 (6 bases). The V and J ends lost 3 bases and 7 bases respectively, with 20 bases between them. This CDR3 spans 16 amino acids. Per the germline V gene, CDR1 is GEAIGNYY and CDR2 is EKD.